The 11 T cell receptor beta chains reported below all come from one sample, sequenced in a study of beta chain features in type 1 diabetes. What was sequenced were expressed TCRB transcripts, since all of the isolated RNA had been reverse transcribed. Repertoires were generated with immunoSEQ multiplex PCR, while TCRdb's copy carries only in-frame clones and drops some. The table records 330,000 or so clones, 14% of them present only once. The sample taken for sequencing was central memory CD4+ T cells from blood. Every receptor here comes from a man aged 30 to 39 in good health.

The CDR3 coding sequence is TGCGCCAGCAGCTTGGAGGGCGGGGTCGACGAGCAGTACGTC. Translated: CASSLEGGVDEQYV. The V gene is TRBV5-1, the J gene TRBJ2-7, with D perhaps TRBD2 (6 bases). The CDR3 runs to 14 residues. Trimming stripped 0 bases from V and 5 bases from J, with 12 bases between. CDR1 and CDR2 (germline): SGHRS, YFSETQ.

This clone came up a few times. The same CDR3 also results from other DNA sequences found in this sample. The rearrangement uses TRBV18 and TRBJ1-2; no reliable D call. There are 13 residues in the CDR3. Germline lookup yields CDR1 KGHSH and CDR2 LQKENI. V was shortened by 6 bases and J by 0 bases, with 8 bases between the two germline ends. The CDR3 nucleotides are TGTGCCAGCTCGCCCGGGGCTAACTATGGCTACACCTTC. Its protein is CASSPGANYGYTF.

This clone has more than one count but fewer than ten. V is TRBV19 and J is TRBJ2-3; D unclear. V dropped 6 bases and J dropped 1 base, with 8 bases sitting between them. Germline V gene data show CDR1 as LNHDA and CDR2 as SQIVND (reference sequence). This CDR3 region has 13 residues. The CDR3 DNA reads TGTGCCAGTAGCCCCGGTCGCACAGATACGCAGTATTTT. Translating gives CASSPGRTDTQYF.

This chain uses TRBV27 with TRBJ1-6; 7 positions match TRBD1. V lost 7 bases, J lost 9 bases, and 12 bases stayed unmatched. CDR1 MNHEY and CDR2 SMNVEV come from the germline V gene (reference sequence). This CDR3 is built from 15 residues. The CDR3 loop is CASTTSGTATSPLHF. CDR3 bases: TGTGCCAGCACTACTTCCGGGACAGCCACTTCACCCCTCCACTTT.

This clone has only a few counts. V is TRBV25-1 and J is TRBJ1-1; unclear D gene. The CDR3 consists of 11 residues. Germline CDR1 is MGHDK and CDR2 is SYGVNS. V lost 4 bases and J 10 bases, leaving 10 bases between the germline ends. CDR3 sequence reads: CASSGPYGAFF. The CDR3 DNA reads TGTGCCAGCAGTGGGCCTTATGGAGCTTTCTTT.

This chain connects TRBV9 to TRBJ1-5; D unresolved. CDR1 SGDLS and CDR2 YYNGEE come from the germline V gene. V shed 4 bases and J shed 4 bases, with 12 bases lying between them. The CDR3 totals 14 residues. The CDR3: CASSPGNQNQPQHF. For the CDR3, the DNA is TGTGCCAGCAGCCCAGGAAACCAGAATCAGCCCCAGCATTTT.

The genes are TRBV7-9 and TRBJ2-1, with 10 bases lining up with TRBD2. The CDR3 totals 15 residues. Germline trimming cut 6 bases from V and 8 bases from J; bases unmatched to any gene: 10. Germline CDR1 SEHNR, CDR2 FQNEAQ (reference sequence). The CDR3 DNA sequence: TGTGCCAGCAGAGCAAGCGGGAGGGCCGGGGATGAGCAGTTCTTC. Translated: CASRASGRAGDEQFF.

The CDR3 DNA reads TGTGCCAGCAGCTTAGTTCCTAGCGGGGGTTCATCCTACGAGCAGTACTTC. It encodes CASSLVPSGGSSYEQYF. The rearrangement uses TRBV7-2 and TRBJ2-7; TRBD2 agrees at 10 bases. Looked up from germline, CDR1 is SGHTA and CDR2 is FQGNSA. The J segment lost 1 base and the V segment lost 1 base, leaving 7 bases of the junction unmatched. The CDR3 extends over 17 amino acids.

V and J are TRBV7-2 and TRBJ1-1; unclear D gene. Germline CDR1 and CDR2: SGHTA and FQGNSA. The V end lost 1 base, the J end lost 1 base, and 10 bases lay between the germline ends. The CDR3 is 15 residues long. The CDR3 is CASSLDLLSNTEAFF. For the CDR3, the DNA is TGTGCCAGCAGCTTAGACCTGCTTTCGAACACTGAAGCTTTCTTT.

The sample holds a few counts of this clone. The chain uses TRBV7-9 and TRBJ2-3, with 12 positions matching TRBD2. The germline gives CDR1 SEHNR, CDR2 FQNEAQ (reference sequence). V shed 3 bases, J shed 1 base, and the junction held 5 bases outside the gene matches. The CDR3 contains 17 residues. CDR3 loop: CASSFDLAGGGTDTQYF. For the CDR3, the DNA is TGTGCCAGCAGCTTCGATCTAGCGGGGGGGGGCACAGATACGCAGTATTTT.

The chain carries TRBV19 and TRBJ1-2; D is possibly TRBD1 (5 bases). The V gene lost 6 bases and the J gene lost 8 bases, with 22 bases spanning the gap. The CDR3 sequence is 15 residues long. The germline V gene encodes CDR1 LNHDA and CDR2 SQIVND (reference sequence). The CDR3 bases are TGTGCCAGTAGCAAATCCGGGACCGACATCTTAGGCTACACCTTC. Its protein product is CASSKSGTDILGYTF.